These T cell receptor beta chains were read from a single sample in a study of response to subunit inactivated influenza vaccine. TCRdb re-called the RT-PCR reads through MiXCR, storing one row per CDR3 protein. The table includes approximately 500,000 distinct CDR3 sequences, approximately 12% detected once. The starting material was PBMCs from blood, obtained about 6 weeks after vaccination. These receptors originate from a man aged 50-60 years who received an inactivated influenza vaccine. Both conserved end residues are part of each CDR3. A D gene is named only where the DNA matches it firmly. A row's size may be missing; if present it is once, few, many or a size class.

d_call j_call clone_size v_call cdr3_nt cdr3_aa
NA TRBJ1-2 many TRBV29-1 TGCAGCGTTGAGGGCAGGCCCAACTATGGCTACACCTTC CSVEGRPNYGYTF
TRBD1 TRBJ1-2 many TRBV6-5 TGTGCCAGCAGTTACCCGCAGGCCGGGACAGGGATCTATGGCTACACCTTC CASSYPQAGTGIYGYTF
NA TRBJ2-5 few TRBV20-1 TGCAGTGCTAGGTCACTAGCCCAAGAGACCCAGTACTTC CSARSLAQETQYF
NA TRBJ2-7 few TRBV7-9 TGTGCCAGCAGCTTAGCGCCGGGACAAGACTACGAGCAGTACTTC CASSLAPGQDYEQYF
NA TRBJ2-2 NA TRBV11-2 TGTGCCAGCAGCGGCAGGGATTGGGGCGGGGAGCTGTTTTTT CASSGRDWGGELFF
TRBD2 TRBJ2-7 NA TRBV2 TGTGCCAGCAGAGCTGGACTAGCGGGAGTCTACGAGCAGTACTTC CASRAGLAGVYEQYF
NA TRBJ2-1 many TRBV7-2 TGTGCCAGCAGCTTAGCCCGCTACAATGAGCAGTTCTTC CASSLARYNEQFF
TRBD1 TRBJ2-3 many TRBV12-3/TRBV12-4 TGTGCCAGCAGTTTGGCCGGGACAGGTTTTCATACGCAGTATTTT CASSLAGTGFHTQYF
NA TRBJ2-1 NA TRBV5-1 TGCGCCAGCAGCTTGGATGAGACAGCGGCCGGCGAGCAGTTCTTC CASSLDETAAGEQFF
NA TRBJ1-4 NA TRBV5-1 TGCGCCAGCAGCTGGGACGGTAGATCTGGTGAAAAACTGTTTTTT CASSWDGRSGEKLFF
NA TRBJ1-2 few TRBV7-9 TGTGCCAGCAGCCCCGATCAGGGGTTTGGCTATGGCTACACCTTC CASSPDQGFGYGYTF
NA TRBJ2-7 NA TRBV18 TGTGCCAGCTCACCACCGGGGCGAACCTACGAGCAGTACTTC CASSPPGRTYEQYF
NA TRBJ2-5 NA TRBV7-9 TGTGCCAGCAGCTTAGTGGGCGGCCCCCAAGAGACCCAGTACTTC CASSLVGGPQETQYF
TRBD1 TRBJ2-1 few TRBV2 TGTGCCAGCAACCCCGTGACAGGGATGGGATACAATGAGCAGTTCTTC CASNPVTGMGYNEQFF
TRBD2 TRBJ2-4 few TRBV29-1 TGCAGCGCTGGGGGGGTGACCAAAAACATTCAGTACTTC CSAGGVTKNIQYF
NA TRBJ1-5 NA TRBV6-2/TRBV6-3 TGTGCCAGCAGTTACTCATTGGGGTTCCAGCCCCAGCATTTT CASSYSLGFQPQHF
NA TRBJ2-5 NA TRBV20-1 TGCAGTGCTAGAGTCAGTGGCGTAAACCAAGAGACCCAGTACTTC CSARVSGVNQETQYF
TRBD1 TRBJ2-5 few TRBV6-5 TGTGCCAGCAGTTACTCGGGGACAGGAAGAGAGACCCAGTACTTC CASSYSGTGRETQYF
NA TRBJ1-4 few TRBV20-1 TGCAGTGCTAGAGATTACGGGGTTTGGGTTGAAAAACTGTTTTTT CSARDYGVWVEKLFF
TRBD2 TRBJ2-2 NA TRBV28 TGTGCCAGCAGTTTGGGAGGGACTGGTATGATCGGGGAGCTGTTTTTT CASSLGGTGMIGELFF
TRBD2 TRBJ2-1 many TRBV9 TGTGCCAGCAGCGTATTTGCTTTAGCGGGAAAGGGGCCCTACAATGAGCAGTTCTTC CASSVFALAGKGPYNEQFF
NA TRBJ1-1 NA TRBV12-3/TRBV12-4 TGTGCCAGCAGCGGACGGTGGGGTGACACTGAAGCTTTCTTT CASSGRWGDTEAFF
NA TRBJ2-1 few TRBV6-2/TRBV6-3 TGTGCCAGCATAGCGAACCGGGGTGGGGAGCAGTTCTTC CASIANRGGEQFF
NA TRBJ1-1 many TRBV6-5 TGTGCCAGCAGTAACAGGGTTATGGCTTTCTTT CASSNRVMAFF
TRBD2 TRBJ2-5 few TRBV5-1 TGCGCCAGCAGTACCGGGACTAGCCTGGTGAAAGAGACCCAGTACTTC CASSTGTSLVKETQYF
TRBD2 TRBJ2-2 many TRBV12-3/TRBV12-4 TGTGCCAGCACACCGACTAGCGTTCTTAACACCGGGGAGCTGTTTTTT CASTPTSVLNTGELFF
NA TRBJ2-3 NA TRBV7-9 TGTGCCAGCAGCTCTCAAGGCCTTCCAGCCGGCACAGATACGCAGTATTTT CASSSQGLPAGTDTQYF
NA TRBJ1-4 few TRBV20-1 TGCAGTGCTAGTAGAGGGGTGGGGGAAAAACTGTTTTTT CSASRGVGEKLFF
NA TRBJ2-7 NA TRBV10-2 TGCGCCAGCAGTGGACAGCGGTGGGACGAGCAGTACTTC CASSGQRWDEQYF
NA TRBJ2-1 NA TRBV20-1 TGCTGTGCTAGGGACCGGGACTTAACCTACAATGAGCAGTTCTTC CCARDRDLTYNEQFF
TRBD2 TRBJ2-5 few TRBV2 TGTGCCAGCAGTGAAATGCGGGAGGGGTTGGAGACCCAGTACTTC CASSEMREGLETQYF
NA TRBJ1-1 NA TRBV10-3 TGTGCCATCAGTAGCGACAGTTCCCCTGAAGCTTTCTTT CAISSDSSPEAFF
NA TRBJ2-7 many TRBV4-2 TGTGCCAGCAGCCAAGTAACCGGGGGCCCCTACGAGCAGTACTTC CASSQVTGGPYEQYF
TRBD1 TRBJ2-5 few TRBV29-1 TGCAGCGTACCGGGACAGGCGAACCAAGAGACCCAGTACTTC CSVPGQANQETQYF
TRBD2 TRBJ2-7 NA TRBV29-1 TGCAGCGTTGGAGGACTAGCGGGCGCATACTACGAGCAGTACTTC CSVGGLAGAYYEQYF
NA TRBJ2-3 NA TRBV7-2 TGTGCCAGCAGGGGGCCGAGTGGTAGCGGCACAGATACGCAGTATTTT CASRGPSGSGTDTQYF
NA TRBJ1-2 few TRBV20-1 TGCAGTGGCAGGACAGCAGCGGAAGGCTACACCTTC CSGRTAAEGYTF
TRBD2 TRBJ2-2 NA TRBV9 TGTGCCAGCAGCGCCGGACTAGCGGGGTCCTACACCGGGGAGCTGTTTTTT CASSAGLAGSYTGELFF
NA TRBJ2-1 NA TRBV7-9 TGTGCCAGCAGCCCTTACGAGGGGTACAATGAGCAGTTCTTC CASSPYEGYNEQFF
NA TRBJ1-1 NA TRBV12-3/TRBV12-4 TGTGCCAGCAGTATCGCACAGGGCACTGAAGCTTTCTTT CASSIAQGTEAFF
NA TRBJ1-5 few TRBV12-3/TRBV12-4 TGTGCCAGCAGTTTATTAGAGAGTCAGCCCCAGCATTTT CASSLLESQPQHF
NA TRBJ2-3 few TRBV7-3 TGTGCCAGCAGCTTTGACAGGTTCACAGATACGCAGTATTTT CASSFDRFTDTQYF
TRBD1 TRBJ2-1 few TRBV25-1 TGTGCCAGCGGCCGGGACAGATACAATGAGCAGTTCTTC CASGRDRYNEQFF
NA TRBJ2-7 few TRBV13 TGTGCCAGCAGCAGGGGGTCCCACGAGCAGTACTTC CASSRGSHEQYF
TRBD2 TRBJ2-3 once TRBV28 TGTGCCAGCAGCCGGGGACGGGGGGGCCGAGATACGCAGTATTTT CASSRGRGGRDTQYF
NA TRBJ2-5 NA TRBV11-2 TGTGCCAGCAGCCAAATGGCGGGCCACCAAGAGACCCAGTACTTC CASSQMAGHQETQYF
TRBD1 TRBJ2-7 few TRBV2 TGTGCCAGCAAGCCAGACAGGGGGTCCTACGAGCAGTACTTC CASKPDRGSYEQYF
TRBD1 TRBJ2-1 NA TRBV5-1 TGCGCCAGCAGCTCACAGGGGGCACCCAACAATGAGCAGTTCTTC CASSSQGAPNNEQFF
TRBD1 TRBJ2-1 NA TRBV15 TGTGCCACCAGCAGTTCAAAACAGGGGGCCGCCTACAATGAGCAGTTCTTC CATSSSKQGAAYNEQFF
NA TRBJ2-4 many TRBV3-1 TGTGCCAGCAGCCAAGATGGATACATTCAGTACTTC CASSQDGYIQYF
TRBD1 TRBJ2-3 NA TRBV27 TGTGCCAGCAGTCCCGGGACAGGGAGTCGCACAGATACGCAGTATTTT CASSPGTGSRTDTQYF
TRBD2 TRBJ2-3 NA TRBV30 TGTGCCTGGTCGAGCGGGAGGGCAACAGATACGCAGTATTTT CAWSSGRATDTQYF
TRBD1 TRBJ2-7 few TRBV27 TGTGCCAGCAGGGAAGCCGGCAGGGGGCTTGAGCAGTACTTC CASREAGRGLEQYF